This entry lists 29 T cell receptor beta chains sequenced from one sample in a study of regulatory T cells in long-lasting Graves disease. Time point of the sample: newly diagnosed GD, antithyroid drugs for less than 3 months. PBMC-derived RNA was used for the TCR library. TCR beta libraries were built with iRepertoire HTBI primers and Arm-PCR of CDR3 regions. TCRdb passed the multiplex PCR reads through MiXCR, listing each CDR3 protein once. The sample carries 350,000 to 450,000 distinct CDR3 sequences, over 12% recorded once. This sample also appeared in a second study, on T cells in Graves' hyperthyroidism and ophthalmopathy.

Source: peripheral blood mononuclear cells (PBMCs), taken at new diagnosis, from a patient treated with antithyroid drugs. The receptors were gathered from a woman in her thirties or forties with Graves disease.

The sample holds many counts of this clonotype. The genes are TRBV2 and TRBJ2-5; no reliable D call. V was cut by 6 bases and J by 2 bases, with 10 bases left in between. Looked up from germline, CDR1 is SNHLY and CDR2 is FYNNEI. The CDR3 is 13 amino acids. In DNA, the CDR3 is TGTGCCAGCAGCCTACGGCAGCAAGAGACCCAGTACTTC. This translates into CASSLRQQETQYF.

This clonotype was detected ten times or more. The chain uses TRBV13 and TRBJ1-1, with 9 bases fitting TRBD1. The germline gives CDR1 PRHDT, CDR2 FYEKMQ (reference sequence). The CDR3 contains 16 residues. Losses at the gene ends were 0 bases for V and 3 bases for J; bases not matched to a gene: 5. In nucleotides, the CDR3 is TGTGCCAGCAGCTTAGGGGGACAGGGCGACGACACTGAAGCTTTCTTT. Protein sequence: CASSLGGQGDDTEAFF.

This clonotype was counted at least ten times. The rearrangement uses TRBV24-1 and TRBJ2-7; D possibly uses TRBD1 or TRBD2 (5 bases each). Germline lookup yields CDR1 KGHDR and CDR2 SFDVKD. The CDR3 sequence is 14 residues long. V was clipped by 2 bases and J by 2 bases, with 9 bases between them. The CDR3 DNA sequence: TGTGCCACCAGTGATTCCGGGGCTCCCTACGAGCAGTACTTC. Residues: CATSDSGAPYEQYF.

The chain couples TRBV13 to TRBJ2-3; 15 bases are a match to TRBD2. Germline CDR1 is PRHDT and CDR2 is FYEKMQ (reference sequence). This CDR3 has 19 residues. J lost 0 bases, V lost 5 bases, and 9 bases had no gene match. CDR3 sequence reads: CASSLGLAGGFSSTDTQYF. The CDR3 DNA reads TGTGCCAGCAGCCTGGGACTAGCGGGAGGTTTCTCTAGCACAGATACGCAGTATTTT.

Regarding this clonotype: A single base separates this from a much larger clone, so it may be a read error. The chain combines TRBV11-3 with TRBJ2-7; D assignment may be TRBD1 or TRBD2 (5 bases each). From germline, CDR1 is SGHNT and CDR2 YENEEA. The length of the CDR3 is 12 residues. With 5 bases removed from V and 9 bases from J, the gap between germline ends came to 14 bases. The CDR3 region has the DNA TGTGCCAGCAGCCGAGGGGATATCGGGCAGTACTTC. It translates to CASSRGDIGQYF.

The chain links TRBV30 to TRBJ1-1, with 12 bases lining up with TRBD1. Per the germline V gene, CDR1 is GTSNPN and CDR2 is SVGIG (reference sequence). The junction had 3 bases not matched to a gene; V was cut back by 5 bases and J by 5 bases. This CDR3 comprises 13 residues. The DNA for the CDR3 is TGTGCCTGGGGGACAGGGGGCTTTACTGAAGCTTTCTTT. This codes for CAWGTGGFTEAFF.

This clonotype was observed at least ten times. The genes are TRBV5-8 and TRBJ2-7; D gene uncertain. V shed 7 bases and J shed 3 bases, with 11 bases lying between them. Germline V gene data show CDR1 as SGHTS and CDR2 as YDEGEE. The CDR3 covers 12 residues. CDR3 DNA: TGTGCCAGCGGCAAAAGGAACTACGAGCAGTACTTC. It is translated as CASGKRNYEQYF.

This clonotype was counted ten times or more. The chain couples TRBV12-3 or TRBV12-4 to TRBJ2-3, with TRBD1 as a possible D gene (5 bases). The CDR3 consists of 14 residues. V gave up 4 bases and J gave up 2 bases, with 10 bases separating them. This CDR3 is CASSSQGDTDTQYF. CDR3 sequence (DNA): TGTGCCAGCAGTTCGCAAGGGGACACAGATACGCAGTATTTT.

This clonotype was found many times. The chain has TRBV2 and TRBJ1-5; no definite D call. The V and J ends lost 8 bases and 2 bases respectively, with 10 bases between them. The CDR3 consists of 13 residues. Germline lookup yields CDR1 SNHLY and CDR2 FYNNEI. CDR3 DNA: TGTGCCAGCTCGACGTATGGCAATCAGCCCCAGCATTTT. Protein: CASSTYGNQPQHF.

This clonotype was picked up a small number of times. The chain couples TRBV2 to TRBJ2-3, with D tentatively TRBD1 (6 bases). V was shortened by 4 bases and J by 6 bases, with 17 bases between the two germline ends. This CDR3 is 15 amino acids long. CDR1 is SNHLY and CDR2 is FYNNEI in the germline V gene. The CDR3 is CASSAIYRVEDTQYF. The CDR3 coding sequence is TGTGCCAGCAGTGCAATATACAGGGTTGAGGATACGCAGTATTTT.

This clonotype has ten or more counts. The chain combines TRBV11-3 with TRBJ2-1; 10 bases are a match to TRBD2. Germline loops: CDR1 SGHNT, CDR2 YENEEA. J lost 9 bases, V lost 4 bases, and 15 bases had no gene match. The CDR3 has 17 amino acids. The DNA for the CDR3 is TGTGCCAGCAGCTGGACGTCCGCTAGCGGGAGTTCGATTGAGCAGTTCTTC. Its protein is CASSWTSASGSSIEQFF.

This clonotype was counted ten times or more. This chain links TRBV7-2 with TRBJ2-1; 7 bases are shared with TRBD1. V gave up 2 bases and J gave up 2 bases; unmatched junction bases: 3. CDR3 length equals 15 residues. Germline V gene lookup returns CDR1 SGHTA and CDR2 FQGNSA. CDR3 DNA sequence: TGTGCCAGCAGCTTATTGGACAGGACCTACAATGAGCAGTTCTTC. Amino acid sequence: CASSLLDRTYNEQFF.

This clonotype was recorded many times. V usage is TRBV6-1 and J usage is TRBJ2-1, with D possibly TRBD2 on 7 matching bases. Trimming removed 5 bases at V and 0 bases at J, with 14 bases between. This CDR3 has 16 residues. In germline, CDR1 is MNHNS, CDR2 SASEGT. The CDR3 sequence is CASSKRGGSSYNEQFF. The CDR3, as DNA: TGTGCCAGCAGTAAAAGGGGGGGGAGCTCCTACAATGAGCAGTTCTTC.

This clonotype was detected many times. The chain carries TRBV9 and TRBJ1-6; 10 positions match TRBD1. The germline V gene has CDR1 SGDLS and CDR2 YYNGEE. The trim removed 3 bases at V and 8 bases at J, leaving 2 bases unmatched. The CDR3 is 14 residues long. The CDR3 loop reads CASSEGTGDSPLHF. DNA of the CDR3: TGTGCCAGCAGCGAGGGGACAGGGGATTCACCCCTCCACTTT.

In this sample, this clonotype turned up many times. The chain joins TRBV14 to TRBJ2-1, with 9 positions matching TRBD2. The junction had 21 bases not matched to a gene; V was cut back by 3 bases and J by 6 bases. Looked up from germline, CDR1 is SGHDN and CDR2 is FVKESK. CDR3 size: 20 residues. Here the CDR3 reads CASSQDGLAHVWGVGNEQFF. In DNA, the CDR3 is TGTGCCAGCAGCCAGGATGGACTAGCGCACGTTTGGGGAGTGGGCAATGAGCAGTTCTTC.

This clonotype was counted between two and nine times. CDR3 nucleotides: TGTGCCAGCAGCCGGCCGGGACTCGGCTACGAGCAGTACTTC. It is translated as CASSRPGLGYEQYF. This chain connects TRBV14 to TRBJ2-7; TRBD2 might be the D (6 bases). The CDR3 length is 14 residues. Trimming cost V 4 bases and J 3 bases, with 13 bases left between them. The V gene's germline CDR1 is SGHDN and CDR2 FVKESK.

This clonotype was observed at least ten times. The CDR3 nucleotides are TGCGCCAGCAGTCTGTACAGAACGTCTCAAGAGACCCAGTACTTC. This translates into CASSLYRTSQETQYF. V is TRBV10-2 and J is TRBJ2-5, with D hard to call. Germline assignment: CDR1 WSHSY and CDR2 SAAADI. Deletions cut 5 bases from V and 2 bases from J, with 15 bases between. The CDR3 totals 15 residues.

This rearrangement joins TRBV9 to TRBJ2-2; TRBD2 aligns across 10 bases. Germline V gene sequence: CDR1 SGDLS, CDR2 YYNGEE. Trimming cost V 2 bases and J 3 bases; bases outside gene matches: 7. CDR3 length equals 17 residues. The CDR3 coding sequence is TGTGCCAGCAGCGTTGGTCCGCTAGCGGGAGACACCGGGGAGCTGTTTTTT. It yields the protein CASSVGPLAGDTGELFF.

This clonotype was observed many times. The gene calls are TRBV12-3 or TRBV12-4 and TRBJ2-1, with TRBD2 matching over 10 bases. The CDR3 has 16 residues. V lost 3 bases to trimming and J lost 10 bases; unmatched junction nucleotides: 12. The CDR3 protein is CASSFRGGLAGVEQFF. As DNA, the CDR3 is TGTGCCAGCAGTTTTCGGGGGGGGCTAGCGGGAGTGGAGCAGTTCTTC.

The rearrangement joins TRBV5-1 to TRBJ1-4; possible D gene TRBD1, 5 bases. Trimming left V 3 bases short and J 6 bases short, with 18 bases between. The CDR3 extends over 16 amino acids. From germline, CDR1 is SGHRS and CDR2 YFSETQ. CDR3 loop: CASSWAQGVPDEKLFF. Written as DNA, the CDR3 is TGCGCCAGCAGCTGGGCTCAGGGTGTTCCGGATGAAAAACTGTTTTTT.

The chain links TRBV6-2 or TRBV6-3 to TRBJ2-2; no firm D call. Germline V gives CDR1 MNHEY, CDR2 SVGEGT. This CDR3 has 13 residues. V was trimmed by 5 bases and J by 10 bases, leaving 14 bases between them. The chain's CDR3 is CASSEVVYQELFF. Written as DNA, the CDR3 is TGTGCCAGCAGTGAAGTGGTATATCAGGAGCTGTTTTTT.

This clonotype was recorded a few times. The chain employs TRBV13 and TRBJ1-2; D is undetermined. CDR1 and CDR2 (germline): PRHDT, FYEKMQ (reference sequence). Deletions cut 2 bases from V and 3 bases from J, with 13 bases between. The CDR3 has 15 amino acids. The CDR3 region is CASSLIGSDYYGYTF. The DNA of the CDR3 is TGTGCCAGCAGCTTAATCGGTTCGGATTACTATGGCTACACCTTC.

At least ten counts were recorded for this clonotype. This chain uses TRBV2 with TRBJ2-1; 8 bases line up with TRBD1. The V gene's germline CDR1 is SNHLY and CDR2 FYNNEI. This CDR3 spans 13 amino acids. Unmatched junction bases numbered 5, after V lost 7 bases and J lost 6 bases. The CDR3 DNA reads TGTGCCAGCATTTATGGACAGGGCAATGAGCAGTTCTTC. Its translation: CASIYGQGNEQFF.

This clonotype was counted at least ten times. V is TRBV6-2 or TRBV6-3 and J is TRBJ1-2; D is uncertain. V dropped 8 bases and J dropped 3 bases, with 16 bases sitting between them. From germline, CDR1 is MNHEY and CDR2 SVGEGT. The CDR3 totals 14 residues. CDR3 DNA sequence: TGTGCCAGCCGTCACGCGAAGGGTGACTATGGCTACACCTTC. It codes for CASRHAKGDYGYTF.

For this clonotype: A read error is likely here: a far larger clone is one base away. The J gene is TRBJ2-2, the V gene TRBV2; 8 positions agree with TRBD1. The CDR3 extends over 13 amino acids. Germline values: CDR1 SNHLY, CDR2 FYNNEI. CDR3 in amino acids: CASSETGVGELVF. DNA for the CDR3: TGTGCCAGCAGCGAGACAGGGGTCGGGGAGCTGGTTTTT.

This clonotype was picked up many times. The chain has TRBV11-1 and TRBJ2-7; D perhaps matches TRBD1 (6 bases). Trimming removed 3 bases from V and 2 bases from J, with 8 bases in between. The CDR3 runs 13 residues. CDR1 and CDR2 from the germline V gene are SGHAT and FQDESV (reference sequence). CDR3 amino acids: CASSLPGAYEQYF. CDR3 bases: TGTGCCAGCAGCTTGCCAGGGGCCTACGAGCAGTACTTC.

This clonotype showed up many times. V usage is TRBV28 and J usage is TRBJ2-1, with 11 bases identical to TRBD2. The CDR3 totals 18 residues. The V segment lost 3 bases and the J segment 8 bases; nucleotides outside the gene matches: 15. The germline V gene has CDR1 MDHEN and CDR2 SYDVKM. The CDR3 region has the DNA TGTGCCAGCAGTTTGGCCGCCGGGACTAGCGGACCCTGGGATGAGCAGTTCTTC. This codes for CASSLAAGTSGPWDEQFF.

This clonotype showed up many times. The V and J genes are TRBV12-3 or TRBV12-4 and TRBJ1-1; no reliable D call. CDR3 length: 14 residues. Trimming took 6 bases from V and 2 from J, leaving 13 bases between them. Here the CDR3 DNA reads TGTGCCAGCAGCCTTACGACGGGTAACACTGAAGCTTTCTTT. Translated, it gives CASSLTTGNTEAFF.

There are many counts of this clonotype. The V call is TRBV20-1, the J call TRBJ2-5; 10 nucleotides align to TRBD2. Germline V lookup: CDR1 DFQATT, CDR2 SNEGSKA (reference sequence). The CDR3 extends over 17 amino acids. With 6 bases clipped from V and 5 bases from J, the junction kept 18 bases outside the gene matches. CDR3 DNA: TGCAGTGCCCTTGGGTTTGGGCTAGCGGGAGTTGGCGAGACCCAGTACTTC. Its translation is CSALGFGLAGVGETQYF.